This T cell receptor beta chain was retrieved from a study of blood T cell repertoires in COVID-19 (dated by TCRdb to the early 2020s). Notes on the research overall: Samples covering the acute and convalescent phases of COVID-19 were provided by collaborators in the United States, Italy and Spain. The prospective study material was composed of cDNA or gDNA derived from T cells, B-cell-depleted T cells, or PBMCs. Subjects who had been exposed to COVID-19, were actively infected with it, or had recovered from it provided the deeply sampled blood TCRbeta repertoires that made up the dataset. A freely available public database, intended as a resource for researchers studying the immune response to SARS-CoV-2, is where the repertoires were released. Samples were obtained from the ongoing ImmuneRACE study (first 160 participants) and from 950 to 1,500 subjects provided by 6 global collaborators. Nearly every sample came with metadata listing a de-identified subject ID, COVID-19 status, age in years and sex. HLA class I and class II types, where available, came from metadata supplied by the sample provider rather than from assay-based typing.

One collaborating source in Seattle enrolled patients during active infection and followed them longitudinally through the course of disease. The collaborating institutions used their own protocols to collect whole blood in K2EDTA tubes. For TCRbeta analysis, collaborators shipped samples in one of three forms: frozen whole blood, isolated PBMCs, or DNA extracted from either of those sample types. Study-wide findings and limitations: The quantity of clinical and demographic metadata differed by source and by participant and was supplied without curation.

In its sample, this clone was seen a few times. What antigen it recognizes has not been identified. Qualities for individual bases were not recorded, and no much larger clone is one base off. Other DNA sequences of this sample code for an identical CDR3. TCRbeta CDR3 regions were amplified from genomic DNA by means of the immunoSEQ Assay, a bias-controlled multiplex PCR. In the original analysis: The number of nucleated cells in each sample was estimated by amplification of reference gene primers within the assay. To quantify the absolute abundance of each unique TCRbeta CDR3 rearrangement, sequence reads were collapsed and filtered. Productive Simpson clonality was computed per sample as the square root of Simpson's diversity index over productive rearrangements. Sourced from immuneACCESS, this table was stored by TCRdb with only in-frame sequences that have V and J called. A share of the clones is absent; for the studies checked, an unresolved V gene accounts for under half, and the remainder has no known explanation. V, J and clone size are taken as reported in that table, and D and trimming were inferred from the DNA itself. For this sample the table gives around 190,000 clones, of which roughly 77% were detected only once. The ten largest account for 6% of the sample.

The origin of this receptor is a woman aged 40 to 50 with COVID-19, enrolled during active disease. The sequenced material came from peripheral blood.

The CDR3 region: CASSPSTDTQYF. The DNA is TGTGCCAGCAGCCCCTCTACAGATACGCAGTATTTT. The chain couples TRBV11-3 to TRBJ2-3; there is no confident call for the D gene. The junction shows trimming of 5 bases on V and 3 bases on J, plus 6 bases between the germline ends. The CDR3, from cysteine to phenylalanine, totals 12 residues. Only the CDR3 part of the read is kept: 36 bases, read in frame from the first base. CDR1 SGHNT and CDR2 YENEEA were looked up in the germline V gene.